This is a list of T cell receptor beta chains from one sample in a study of cytomegalovirus exposure and HLA in healthy donors. Generated by immunoSEQ multiplex PCR, the TCRdb table keeps only in-frame clones and is missing some. The sample yields more than 80,000 clones, around nine tenths seen once. The source material was PBMCs. These receptors were collected from a man aged 25-40 years in good health and CMV-seropositive. The CDR3 runs from the conserved cysteine through the conserved F or W. D genes are given only for firm matches. The size entry is marked missing in some rows and otherwise reads once, few, many or a size class.

j_call: TRBJ1-2; d_call: TRBD1; v_call: TRBV6-1; cdr3_length: 13; clone_size: once; cdr3_aa: CASRTGTAYGYTF; cdr3_nt: TGTGCCAGCAGGACCGGGACAGCCTATGGCTACACCTTC
j_call: TRBJ2-5; d_call: TRBD2; v_call: TRBV28; cdr3_length: 15; clone_size: medium-sized; cdr3_aa: CASSFWEGQEETQYF; cdr3_nt: TGTGCCAGCAGTTTTTGGGAGGGCCAGGAGGAGACCCAGTACTTC
j_call: TRBJ2-7; d_call: TRBD1; v_call: TRBV2; cdr3_length: 15; clone_size: NA; cdr3_aa: CASSEIPGQGTLEYF; cdr3_nt: TGTGCCAGCAGTGAGATCCCGGGACAGGGAACTTTGGAGTACTTC
j_call: TRBJ1-5; d_call: NA; v_call: TRBV27; cdr3_length: 15; clone_size: few; cdr3_aa: CASSLSVDRGPPQHF; cdr3_nt: TGTGCCAGCAGTTTATCGGTGGATCGCGGGCCGCCCCAGCATTTT
j_call: TRBJ1-1; d_call: TRBD1; v_call: TRBV5-1; cdr3_length: 14; clone_size: NA; cdr3_aa: CASSLHRGNTEAFF; cdr3_nt: TGCGCCAGCAGCCTACACAGGGGGAACACTGAAGCTTTCTTT
j_call: TRBJ1-3; d_call: TRBD1; v_call: TRBV19; cdr3_length: 17; clone_size: NA; cdr3_aa: CASSSGQGTWIGDTIYF; cdr3_nt: TGTGCCAGTAGTTCCGGACAGGGAACATGGATTGGAGACACCATATATTTT
j_call: TRBJ1-1; d_call: NA; v_call: TRBV29-1; cdr3_length: 12; clone_size: NA; cdr3_aa: CSVAGQNTEAFF; cdr3_nt: TGCAGCGTGGCGGGCCAGAACACTGAAGCTTTCTTT
j_call: TRBJ1-2; d_call: TRBD1; v_call: TRBV7-2; cdr3_length: 14; clone_size: once; cdr3_aa: CASSPPGQYYGYTF; cdr3_nt: TGTGCCAGCAGCCCTCCGGGACAGTACTATGGCTACACCTTC
j_call: TRBJ2-1; d_call: NA; v_call: TRBV10-1; cdr3_length: 16; clone_size: NA; cdr3_aa: CASSDISLRDYNEQFF; cdr3_nt: TGCGCCAGCAGTGACATCTCATTGCGGGACTACAATGAGCAGTTCTTC
j_call: TRBJ1-5; d_call: NA; v_call: TRBV5-1; cdr3_length: 14; clone_size: NA; cdr3_aa: CASSLEGFNQPQHF; cdr3_nt: TGCGCCAGCAGCTTGGAGGGGTTCAATCAGCCCCAGCATTTT
j_call: TRBJ1-2; d_call: TRBD1; v_call: TRBV18; cdr3_length: 16; clone_size: once; cdr3_aa: CASSPTPQGTHYGYTF; cdr3_nt: TGTGCCAGCTCACCCACCCCACAGGGGACCCACTATGGCTACACCTTC
j_call: TRBJ2-5; d_call: NA; v_call: TRBV28; cdr3_length: 14; clone_size: NA; cdr3_aa: CASGPTGGWETQYF; cdr3_nt: TGTGCCAGCGGCCCTACGGGGGGCTGGGAGACCCAGTACTTC
j_call: TRBJ2-7; d_call: NA; v_call: TRBV29-1; cdr3_length: 12; clone_size: NA; cdr3_aa: CSARGIQGEQYF; cdr3_nt: TGCAGCGCCCGAGGGATACAGGGCGAGCAGTACTTC
j_call: TRBJ2-7; d_call: TRBD2; v_call: TRBV2; cdr3_length: 15; clone_size: NA; cdr3_aa: CASRAEREGSYEQYF; cdr3_nt: TGTGCCAGCAGGGCGGAGCGGGAGGGGTCCTACGAGCAGTACTTC
j_call: TRBJ2-3; d_call: NA; v_call: TRBV28; cdr3_length: 11; clone_size: NA; cdr3_aa: CANSSTDTQYF; cdr3_nt: TGTGCCAACAGTTCAACAGATACGCAGTATTTT
j_call: TRBJ1-5; d_call: NA; v_call: TRBV6-1; cdr3_length: 14; clone_size: NA; cdr3_aa: CASSEPGKHQPQHF; cdr3_nt: TGTGCCAGCAGTGAACCCGGGAAACATCAGCCCCAGCATTTT
j_call: TRBJ2-2; d_call: TRBD2; v_call: TRBV28; cdr3_length: 17; clone_size: NA; cdr3_aa: CASRFQREGLGTGELFF; cdr3_nt: TGTGCCAGCAGGTTTCAGCGGGAGGGCCTGGGCACCGGGGAGCTGTTTTTT
j_call: TRBJ2-1; d_call: TRBD2; v_call: TRBV7-8; cdr3_length: 16; clone_size: NA; cdr3_aa: CASSRGLADESVEQFF; cdr3_nt: TGTGCCAGCAGCAGAGGACTAGCGGATGAGTCTGTCGAGCAGTTCTTC
j_call: TRBJ2-4; d_call: NA; v_call: TRBV18; cdr3_length: 11; clone_size: once; cdr3_aa: CASSPERVQYF; cdr3_nt: TGTGCCAGCTCACCAGAGCGGGTTCAGTACTTC
j_call: TRBJ2-1; d_call: TRBD2; v_call: TRBV2; cdr3_length: 17; clone_size: NA; cdr3_aa: CASTLAGAIASYNEQFF; cdr3_nt: TGTGCCAGCACACTAGCGGGTGCCATTGCCTCCTACAATGAGCAGTTCTTC
j_call: TRBJ1-2; d_call: TRBD1; v_call: TRBV5-1; cdr3_length: 16; clone_size: NA; cdr3_aa: CASSPEPGDRAYGYTF; cdr3_nt: TGCGCCAGCAGCCCGGAACCAGGTGACAGGGCGTATGGCTACACCTTC
j_call: TRBJ1-1; d_call: NA; v_call: TRBV10-1; cdr3_length: 16; clone_size: few; cdr3_aa: CASSERTGYRDTEAFF; cdr3_nt: TGCGCCAGCAGTGAGAGAACAGGGTATCGGGACACTGAAGCTTTCTTT
j_call: TRBJ1-3; d_call: NA; v_call: TRBV6-6; cdr3_length: 16; clone_size: once; cdr3_aa: CASRSDWTLRGNTIYF; cdr3_nt: TGTGCCAGCAGATCAGACTGGACTCTGCGGGGAAACACCATATATTTT
j_call: TRBJ2-7; d_call: TRBD2; v_call: TRBV6-5; cdr3_length: 15; clone_size: NA; cdr3_aa: CASSYSSSGSYEQYF; cdr3_nt: TGTGCCAGCAGTTACTCGTCTAGCGGGAGTTACGAGCAGTACTTC
j_call: TRBJ2-7; d_call: NA; v_call: TRBV5-1; cdr3_length: 13; clone_size: once; cdr3_aa: CASSLSGVHEQYF; cdr3_nt: TGCGCCAGCAGCTTGTCAGGGGTCCACGAGCAGTACTTC
j_call: TRBJ1-2; d_call: NA; v_call: TRBV28; cdr3_length: 16; clone_size: NA; cdr3_aa: CASSFGLSEGYYGYTF; cdr3_nt: TGTGCCAGCAGTTTTGGACTCTCGGAAGGCTACTATGGCTACACCTTC
j_call: TRBJ1-5; d_call: TRBD1; v_call: TRBV19; cdr3_length: 13; clone_size: once; cdr3_aa: CASGQGLNQPQHF; cdr3_nt: TGTGCCAGTGGACAGGGCCTCAATCAGCCCCAGCATTTT
j_call: TRBJ2-2; d_call: TRBD1; v_call: TRBV14; cdr3_length: 15; clone_size: NA; cdr3_aa: CASSLDRVVAGELFF; cdr3_nt: TGTGCCAGCAGCCTAGACAGGGTGGTCGCCGGGGAGCTGTTTTTT
j_call: TRBJ2-1; d_call: TRBD2; v_call: TRBV19; cdr3_length: 15; clone_size: NA; cdr3_aa: CASSISRGEVDEQFF; cdr3_nt: TGTGCCAGTAGTATATCGCGGGGGGAGGTCGATGAGCAGTTCTTC
j_call: TRBJ2-7; d_call: TRBD1; v_call: TRBV5-4; cdr3_length: 15; clone_size: NA; cdr3_aa: CASSRSGTGIYEQYF; cdr3_nt: TGTGCCAGCAGCCGGTCCGGGACAGGGATCTACGAGCAGTACTTC
j_call: TRBJ1-1; d_call: TRBD1; v_call: TRBV6-5; cdr3_length: 12; clone_size: NA; cdr3_aa: CASSYDRDEAFF; cdr3_nt: TGTGCCAGCAGTTATGACAGGGATGAAGCTTTCTTT
j_call: TRBJ1-5; d_call: TRBD1; v_call: TRBV2; cdr3_length: 15; clone_size: NA; cdr3_aa: CASSSRTGGNQPQHF; cdr3_nt: TGTGCCAGCAGTTCGCGGACAGGAGGCAATCAGCCCCAGCATTTT
j_call: TRBJ2-1; d_call: TRBD2; v_call: TRBV10-3; cdr3_length: 17; clone_size: NA; cdr3_aa: CAISDRQAGGIYNEQFF; cdr3_nt: TGTGCCATCAGTGACAGGCAAGCGGGAGGGATTTACAATGAGCAGTTCTTC
j_call: TRBJ2-6; d_call: TRBD2; v_call: TRBV5-4; cdr3_length: 17; clone_size: NA; cdr3_aa: CASSPIAGVSGANVPTF; cdr3_nt: TGTGCCAGCAGCCCAATAGCGGGGGTCTCTGGGGCCAACGTCCCGACTTTC
j_call: TRBJ2-1; d_call: TRBD2; v_call: TRBV5-1; cdr3_length: 14; clone_size: NA; cdr3_aa: CASSLAGGPNEQFF; cdr3_nt: TGCGCCAGCAGCTTAGCGGGAGGGCCCAATGAGCAGTTCTTC
j_call: TRBJ2-5; d_call: TRBD1; v_call: TRBV6-5; cdr3_length: 14; clone_size: NA; cdr3_aa: CASSSGGLQETQYF; cdr3_nt: TGTGCCAGCAGTTCAGGGGGTCTTCAAGAGACCCAGTACTTC
j_call: TRBJ2-2; d_call: TRBD2; v_call: TRBV30; cdr3_length: 17; clone_size: NA; cdr3_aa: CAWLPAGLGPNTGELFF; cdr3_nt: TGTGCCTGGCTGCCAGCGGGACTGGGACCCAACACCGGGGAGCTGTTTTTT
j_call: TRBJ2-1; d_call: TRBD1; v_call: TRBV5-1; cdr3_length: 14; clone_size: NA; cdr3_aa: CASSLGGQPNEQFF; cdr3_nt: TGCGCCAGCAGCTTGGGGGGACAGCCGAATGAGCAGTTCTTC
j_call: TRBJ2-2; d_call: NA; v_call: TRBV5-1; cdr3_length: 16; clone_size: once; cdr3_aa: CASSLDASTGTGELFF; cdr3_nt: TGCGCCAGCAGCTTGGATGCTAGCACGGGCACCGGGGAGCTGTTTTTT
j_call: TRBJ2-7; d_call: TRBD2; v_call: TRBV4-1; cdr3_length: 16; clone_size: NA; cdr3_aa: CASSPSVSGYSYEQYF; cdr3_nt: TGCGCCAGCAGCCCTTCGGTTAGCGGGTACTCCTACGAGCAGTACTTC
j_call: TRBJ2-5; d_call: TRBD1; v_call: TRBV27; cdr3_length: 16; clone_size: NA; cdr3_aa: CASRPARTGGKETQYF; cdr3_nt: TGTGCCAGCAGGCCAGCCAGGACAGGGGGCAAAGAGACCCAGTACTTC
j_call: TRBJ1-1; d_call: NA; v_call: TRBV29-1; cdr3_length: 15; clone_size: NA; cdr3_aa: CSVEDVGKFGTEAFF; cdr3_nt: TGCAGCGTTGAAGATGTCGGGAAGTTCGGCACTGAAGCTTTCTTT
j_call: TRBJ2-7; d_call: NA; v_call: TRBV7-9; cdr3_length: 14; clone_size: NA; cdr3_aa: CASSLTLAVYEQYF; cdr3_nt: TGTGCCAGCAGCTTAACGTTAGCGGTTTACGAGCAGTACTTC
j_call: TRBJ1-5; d_call: TRBD1; v_call: TRBV27; cdr3_length: 13; clone_size: few; cdr3_aa: CASGTGVFQPQHF; cdr3_nt: TGTGCCTCCGGGACAGGGGTTTTTCAGCCCCAGCATTTT
j_call: TRBJ1-2; d_call: TRBD1; v_call: TRBV5-1; cdr3_length: 15; clone_size: NA; cdr3_aa: CASSHRDRGLGGYTF; cdr3_nt: TGCGCCAGCAGCCACCGGGACAGGGGATTGGGAGGCTACACCTTC
j_call: TRBJ2-3; d_call: NA; v_call: TRBV9; cdr3_length: 14; clone_size: once; cdr3_aa: CASSSSGSTDTQYF; cdr3_nt: TGTGCCAGCAGCTCCAGCGGGAGCACAGATACGCAGTATTTT
j_call: TRBJ2-7; d_call: NA; v_call: TRBV6-5; cdr3_length: 14; clone_size: NA; cdr3_aa: CASGRGVRSYEQYF; cdr3_nt: TGTGCCAGCGGCAGGGGCGTTCGATCCTACGAGCAGTACTTC
j_call: TRBJ2-5; d_call: TRBD1; v_call: TRBV5-1; cdr3_length: 14; clone_size: NA; cdr3_aa: CASSPGQGWETQYF; cdr3_nt: TGCGCCAGCAGCCCGGGACAGGGTTGGGAGACCCAGTACTTC